A single sample is the source of the 26 T cell receptor beta chains below, sequenced in a study of blood T cell repertoires in COVID-19. TCRdb's copy holds only in-frame clones and misses some; the assay was immunoSEQ multiplex PCR. The profile shows around 260,000 clones, around 85% of them singletons. Sequencing was carried out using peripheral blood. The receptor set was obtained from a human donor with COVID-19, enrolled during active disease. The donor label of this sample is uncertain.

This chain uses TRBV28 with TRBJ2-3, with 9 positions matching TRBD2. This CDR3 has 16 residues. V gave up 5 bases and J gave up 0 bases; unmatched junction bases: 6. The germline V gene has CDR1 MDHEN and CDR2 SYDVKM. CDR3 loop: CASSPLAGPSTDTQYF. The DNA for the CDR3 is TGTGCCAGCAGTCCTCTAGCGGGACCGAGCACAGATACGCAGTATTTT.

This chain joins TRBV12-3 or TRBV12-4 and TRBJ1-6, with no clear D. The CDR3 covers 13 residues. Trimming stripped 6 bases from V and 7 bases from J, with 10 bases between. CDR3 amino acids: CASSPQWNSPLHF. DNA of the CDR3: TGTGCCAGCAGCCCACAGTGGAATTCACCCCTCCACTTT.

V usage is TRBV7-2 and J usage is TRBJ1-3; possible D gene TRBD1, 6 bases. The V end lost 1 base, the J end lost 4 bases, and 17 bases lay between the germline ends. The CDR3 has 17 amino acids. Germline V gene data show CDR1 as SGHTA and CDR2 as FQGNSA. As DNA, the CDR3 is TGTGCCAGCAGCTTAGGGCCGGCACAGGGCTCCGGAAACACCATATATTTT. Its translation is CASSLGPAQGSGNTIYF.

V usage is TRBV10-3 and J usage is TRBJ2-5; perhaps TRBD1 as D (6 bases). Trimming pared 1 base from V and 5 bases from J, leaving 11 bases between. The CDR3 sequence is 14 residues long. Germline V lookup: CDR1 ENHRY, CDR2 SYGVKD. The CDR3 loop reads CAISELQGGETQYF. The DNA for the CDR3 is TGTGCCATCAGTGAGTTACAGGGTGGCGAGACCCAGTACTTC.

The V call is TRBV19, the J call TRBJ1-5; D gene uncertain. V was clipped by 5 bases and J by 0 bases, with 5 bases between them. The CDR3 loop spans 13 amino acids. Germline CDR1 and CDR2: LNHDA and SQIVND (reference sequence). The CDR3 reads CASSFNSNQPQHF. In DNA, the CDR3 is TGTGCCAGTAGTTTTAATAGCAATCAGCCCCAGCATTTT.

The CDR3 sequence is CASSTGKGEKLFF. Here the CDR3 DNA reads TGTGCCAGTAGTACAGGGAAAGGTGAAAAACTGTTTTTT. This chain links TRBV19 with TRBJ1-4, with a weak D call TRBD1 (5 bases). CDR3 length equals 13 residues. Germline V CDR1 and CDR2: LNHDA, SQIVND (reference sequence). V shed 4 bases and J shed 7 bases, with 10 bases lying between them.

This chain joins TRBV5-5 and TRBJ2-3; D is undetermined. In germline, CDR1 is SGHKS, CDR2 YYEKEE (reference sequence). CDR3 length: 16 residues. The V and J ends lost 1 base and 1 base respectively, with 13 bases between them. The DNA for the CDR3 is TGTGCCAGCAGCTTGAGCTGGAGCCGACGCACAGATACGCAGTATTTT. As protein: CASSLSWSRRTDTQYF.

The rearrangement uses TRBV11-2 and TRBJ2-1; tentative D call: TRBD1 (6 bases). The ends were cut back, 6 bases at V and 0 bases at J, with 9 bases in the middle. This CDR3 is 14 amino acids long. Germline assignment: CDR1 SGHAT and CDR2 FQNNGV. CDR3 region: CASRQGGSYNEQFF. CDR3 nucleotides: TGTGCCAGCAGACAAGGGGGCTCCTACAATGAGCAGTTCTTC.

The V call is TRBV3-1 (or the pseudogene TRBV3-2), the J call TRBJ1-5; TRBD1 matches 8 bases. Trimming at V came to 5 bases and at J to 7 bases, leaving 7 bases not matched to a gene. The germline CDR1 and CDR2 sequences are LGHDT and YNNKEL (reference sequence). The CDR3 consists of 14 residues. The CDR3 loop is CASSSRQGSQPQHF. CDR3 nucleotides: TGTGCCAGCAGCTCCCGACAGGGGAGCCAGCCCCAGCATTTT.

This chain links TRBV19 with TRBJ1-1, with TRBD1 matching over 9 bases. The V segment lost 2 bases and the J segment 1 base; nucleotides outside the gene matches: 5. Germline CDR1 and CDR2: LNHDA and SQIVND (reference sequence). The CDR3 spans 16 residues. DNA for the CDR3: TGTGCCAGTAGTATACTCTCGGGACAGGGGAACACTGAAGCTTTCTTT. Amino acid sequence: CASSILSGQGNTEAFF.

J is TRBJ1-6 and V is TRBV9; D possibly corresponds to TRBD1 (6 bases). Per the germline V gene, CDR1 is SGDLS and CDR2 is YYNGEE. CDR3 length: 19 amino acids. V shed 0 bases and J shed 7 bases, with 23 bases lying between them. The CDR3 reads CASSVEPNGQTKRNSPLHF. The CDR3 nucleotides read TGTGCCAGCAGCGTAGAACCCAACGGACAGACCAAGAGGAATTCACCCCTCCACTTT.

The chain has TRBV6-2 or TRBV6-3 and TRBJ1-3; D is possibly TRBD1 (5 bases). Germline loops: CDR1 MNHEY, CDR2 SVGEGT. The V end lost 2 bases, the J end lost 0 bases, and 8 bases lay between the germline ends. The CDR3 is 15 amino acids. CDR3 loop: CASSYLQGSGNTIYF. In DNA form, the CDR3 reads TGTGCCAGCAGTTACCTCCAGGGCTCTGGAAACACCATATATTTT.

The rearrangement joins TRBV6-5 to TRBJ1-1, with TRBD1 matching 7 bases. This CDR3 has 15 residues. The germline V gene encodes CDR1 MNHEY and CDR2 SVGAGI. The V and J ends lost 5 bases and 1 base, in that order; junction bases with no gene match: 7. The CDR3 is CASSPLQGRNTEAFF. In nucleotides, the CDR3 is TGTGCCAGCAGTCCCTTACAGGGGAGGAACACTGAAGCTTTCTTT.

This rearrangement joins TRBV19 to TRBJ2-4, with D possibly being TRBD1 (5 bases). The CDR3 has 16 residues. The ends were cut back, 1 base at V and 0 bases at J, with 10 bases in the middle. Germline V gene data show CDR1 as LNHDA and CDR2 as SQIVND (reference sequence). The CDR3 bases are TGTGCCAGTAGTATAGTCCAAGGGGTAGCCAAAAACATTCAGTACTTC. This translates into CASSIVQGVAKNIQYF.

The V gene is TRBV5-6, the J gene TRBJ1-2; D gene uncertain. The V end was cut by 4 bases, the J end by 2 bases, with 15 bases between. This CDR3 contains 15 residues. The germline gives CDR1 SGHDT, CDR2 YYEEEE. This CDR3 is CASSLVGGINYGYTF. The CDR3 DNA reads as TGTGCCAGCAGCCTCGTGGGAGGAATCAACTATGGCTACACCTTC.

The V call is TRBV28, the J call TRBJ2-7, with D perhaps TRBD2 (5 bases). CDR1 MDHEN and CDR2 SYDVKM come from the germline V gene. The CDR3 is made up of 13 amino acids. V lost 7 bases to trimming and J lost 2 bases, with 12 bases between them. The CDR3: CASKEGSPYEQYF. The CDR3 bases are TGTGCCAGCAAAGAGGGAAGTCCCTACGAGCAGTACTTC.

The gene calls are TRBV3-1 (or the pseudogene TRBV3-2) and TRBJ1-4; D may be TRBD1 (6 bases). CDR1 is LGHDT and CDR2 is YNNKEL in the germline V gene (reference sequence). The CDR3 is 17 amino acids. V was clipped by 4 bases and J by 5 bases, with 20 bases between them. The CDR3 coding sequence is TGTGCCAGCAGCCTGGGGGCGGACAGAAGCAAGAATGAAAAACTGTTTTTT. It is translated as CASSLGADRSKNEKLFF.

The chain carries TRBV11-3 and TRBJ2-7, with unresolved D. Germline V lookup: CDR1 SGHNT, CDR2 YENEEA. CDR3 length: 13 residues. The V end lost 0 bases, the J end lost 4 bases, and 7 bases lay between the germline ends. The CDR3 DNA sequence: TGTGCCAGCAGCTTAGAAGACGGGTACGAGCAGTACTTC. This sequence encodes CASSLEDGYEQYF.

The gene calls are TRBV7-9 and TRBJ2-5; TRBD1 might be the D (6 bases). V gave up 4 bases and J gave up 6 bases, with 12 bases separating them. The CDR3 consists of 13 residues. Germline-derived CDR1 and CDR2 are SEHNR and FQNEAQ (reference sequence). CDR3 bases: TGTGCCAGCAGCTCACAGGGATTAAAGACCCAGTACTTC. This codes for CASSSQGLKTQYF.

The CDR3 loop is CATSRYTGTAFSSYEQYF. In nucleotides, the CDR3 is TGTGCCACCAGCAGATATACCGGGACAGCTTTTAGCTCCTACGAGCAGTACTTC. The chain combines TRBV15 with TRBJ2-7; 7 bases align to TRBD1. Germline trimming cut 2 bases from V and 0 bases from J; bases unmatched to any gene: 13. This CDR3 spans 18 amino acids. Germline CDR1 and CDR2: LNHNV and YYDKDF (reference sequence).

The rearrangement links TRBV27 to TRBJ2-7; 8 bases line up with TRBD1. The CDR3 is 17 amino acids. V lost 3 bases, J lost 6 bases, and 16 bases stayed unmatched. Germline CDR1 and CDR2: MNHEY and SMNVEV (reference sequence). The CDR3 sequence: CASSLLFSTGAPPEQYF. The CDR3 nucleotides are TGTGCCAGCAGTTTGCTATTTTCGACAGGGGCGCCTCCCGAGCAGTACTTC.

The rearrangement links TRBV4-1 to TRBJ2-2; 7 positions match TRBD2. Germline CDR1 MGHRA, CDR2 YSYEKL. V lost 4 bases to trimming and J lost 6 bases; unmatched junction nucleotides: 11. This CDR3 has 16 amino acids. The CDR3 bases are TGCGCCAGCAGCCTCCGTTTCGGGACTACAGCCGGGGAGCTGTTTTTT. Its translation: CASSLRFGTTAGELFF.

The V and J genes are TRBV5-1 and TRBJ1-2; D is possibly TRBD1 (5 bases). The CDR3 length is 15 residues. Trimming stripped 3 bases from V and 9 bases from J, with 21 bases between. Per germline, CDR1 SGHRS and CDR2 YFSETQ. CDR3 sequence: CASSSQTGGAGRYTF. For the CDR3, the DNA is TGCGCCAGCAGCTCACAAACGGGGGGAGCCGGTCGCTACACCTTC.

This clone appeared once. V usage is TRBV28 and J usage is TRBJ1-5, with 9 positions matching TRBD1. CDR1 MDHEN and CDR2 SYDVKM come from the germline V gene. After removal of 6 bases from V and 7 bases from J, the junction contained 7 bases not matched to a gene. The CDR3 loop spans 14 amino acids. The DNA for the CDR3 is TGTGCCAGCAGCCTACAGGGGGCCGGCCAGCCCCAGCATTTT. It yields the protein CASSLQGAGQPQHF.

This clone was seen only a few times. The chain employs TRBV6-5 and TRBJ2-2; tentatively, D is TRBD2 (6 bases). Per the germline V gene, CDR1 is MNHEY and CDR2 is SVGAGI. V lost 6 bases, J lost 1 base, and 12 bases lay in between. CDR3 length: 15 amino acids. The CDR3 coding sequence is TGTGCCAGCAGGATCGGAGGGCAGAACACCGGGGAGCTGTTTTTT. Protein product: CASRIGGQNTGELFF.

V is TRBV29-1 and J is TRBJ1-1; tentatively, D is TRBD1 (5 bases). Germline V gives CDR1 SQVTM, CDR2 ANQGSEA. CDR3 length equals 13 residues. V shed 5 bases and J shed 1 base, with 11 bases lying between them. Here the CDR3 reads CSVSGRGNTEAFF. The CDR3 DNA reads as TGCAGCGTTTCAGGGAGGGGGAACACTGAAGCTTTCTTT.